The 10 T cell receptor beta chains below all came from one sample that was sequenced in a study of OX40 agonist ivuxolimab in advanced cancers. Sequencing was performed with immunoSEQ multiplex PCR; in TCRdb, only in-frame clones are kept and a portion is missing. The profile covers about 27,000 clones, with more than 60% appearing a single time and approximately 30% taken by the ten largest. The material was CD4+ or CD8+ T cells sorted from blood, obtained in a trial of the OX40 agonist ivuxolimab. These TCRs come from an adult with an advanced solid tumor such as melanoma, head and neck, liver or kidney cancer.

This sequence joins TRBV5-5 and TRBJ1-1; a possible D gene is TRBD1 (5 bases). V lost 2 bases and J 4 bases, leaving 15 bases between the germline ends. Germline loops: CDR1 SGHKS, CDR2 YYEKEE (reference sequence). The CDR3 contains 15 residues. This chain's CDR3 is CASSFQDAGTTEAFF. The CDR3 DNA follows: TGTGCCAGCAGCTTTCAAGACGCGGGGACCACTGAAGCTTTCTTT.

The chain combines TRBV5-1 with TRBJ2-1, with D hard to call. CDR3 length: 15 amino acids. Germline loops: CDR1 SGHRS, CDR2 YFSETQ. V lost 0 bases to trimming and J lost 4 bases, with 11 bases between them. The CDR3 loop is CASSLAGSSYNEQFF. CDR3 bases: TGCGCCAGCAGCTTGGCTGGTTCTAGTTACAATGAGCAGTTCTTC.

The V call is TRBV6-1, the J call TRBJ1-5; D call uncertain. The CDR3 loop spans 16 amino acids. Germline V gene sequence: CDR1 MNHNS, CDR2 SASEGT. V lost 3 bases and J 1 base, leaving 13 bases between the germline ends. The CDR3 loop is CASSDPYWESNQPQHF. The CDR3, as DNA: TGTGCCAGCAGTGATCCATACTGGGAAAGCAATCAGCCCCAGCATTTT.

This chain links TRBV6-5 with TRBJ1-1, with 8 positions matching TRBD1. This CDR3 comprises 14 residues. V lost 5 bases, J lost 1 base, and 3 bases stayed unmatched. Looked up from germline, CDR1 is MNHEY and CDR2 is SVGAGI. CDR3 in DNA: TGTGCCAGCAGTAAACAGGGGGGGAACACTGAAGCTTTCTTT. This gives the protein CASSKQGGNTEAFF.

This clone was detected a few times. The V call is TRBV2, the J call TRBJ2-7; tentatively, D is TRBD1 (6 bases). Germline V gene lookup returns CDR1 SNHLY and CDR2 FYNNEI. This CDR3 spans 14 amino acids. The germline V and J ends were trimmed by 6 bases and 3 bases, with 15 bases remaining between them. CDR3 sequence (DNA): TGTGCCAGCAGGGTCAGGGGTTTTAACTACGAGCAGTACTTC. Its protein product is CASRVRGFNYEQYF.

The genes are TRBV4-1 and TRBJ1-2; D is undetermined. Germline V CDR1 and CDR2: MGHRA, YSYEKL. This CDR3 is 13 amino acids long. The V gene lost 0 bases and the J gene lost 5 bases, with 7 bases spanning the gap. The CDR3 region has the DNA TGCGCCAGCAGCCAAGATACGGGATATGGCTACACCTTC. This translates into CASSQDTGYGYTF.

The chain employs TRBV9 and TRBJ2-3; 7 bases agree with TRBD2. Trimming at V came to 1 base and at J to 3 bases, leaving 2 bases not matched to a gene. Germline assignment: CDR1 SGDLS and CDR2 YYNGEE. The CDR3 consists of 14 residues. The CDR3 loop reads CASSVWGGTDTQYF. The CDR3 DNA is TGTGCCAGCAGCGTATGGGGGGGAACAGATACGCAGTATTTT.

CDR3 DNA sequence: TGTGCCAGCAGCCGGAGGAGGGGACCGTACACCTACGAGCAGTACTTC. Translating gives CASSRRRGPYTYEQYF. The rearrangement joins TRBV4-2 to TRBJ2-7; TRBD2 is a possible D gene (6 bases). Germline V gene sequence: CDR1 LGHNA, CDR2 YNFKEQ. This CDR3 is 16 amino acids long. The V end lost 4 bases, the J end lost 2 bases, and 18 bases lay between the germline ends.

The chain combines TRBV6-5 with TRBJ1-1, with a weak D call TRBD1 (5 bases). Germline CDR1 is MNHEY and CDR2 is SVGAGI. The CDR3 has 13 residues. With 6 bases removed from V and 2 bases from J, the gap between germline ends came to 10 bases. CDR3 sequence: CASSWGTNTEAFF. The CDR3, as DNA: TGTGCCAGCAGCTGGGGGACCAACACTGAAGCTTTCTTT.

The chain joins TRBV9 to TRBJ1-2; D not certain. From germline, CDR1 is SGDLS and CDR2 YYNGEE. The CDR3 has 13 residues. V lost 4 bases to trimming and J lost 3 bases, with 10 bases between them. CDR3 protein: CASSRTDYYGYTF. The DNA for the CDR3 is TGTGCCAGCAGCAGGACTGACTACTATGGCTACACCTTC.